Reported below is one T cell receptor (beta chain). It has no known antigen specificity. No much larger clone is present one base from it, and per-base qualities are unavailable. This entry belongs to a study of CD8 T cells in Susac syndrome (dated by TCRdb to about 2019). Concerning the study at large: Whether CD8+ T cell activation and differentiation in Susac syndrome was antigen driven was tested using repertoire sequencing. The clonality of the CD8+ T cell repertoire was compared across more than 9 healthy donors, about 14 Susac syndrome patients and around 16 multiple sclerosis patients.

RNA was extracted using the RNeasy kit, and about 0.45 to 1 ug of the RNA was reverse transcribed with random hexamers. TCR beta CDR3 regions were amplified with the immunoSEQ multiplex PCR assay covering 54 Vbeta and 13 Jbeta segments. PCR amplification bias was corrected using a synthetic template baseline for primer optimization and computational correction. Under the source paper's analysis protocol: Only productive sequences were kept, with reads annotated to V, D and J genes according to IMGT and analyzed in immunoSEQ Analyzer. Clonality was calculated as one minus the Shannon entropy normalized by log2 of the number of productive unique sequences. For each patient and control, public and private clones were evaluated within the 100 most prevalent clones. Clones were defined as Susac-specific if absent from the healthy and MS cohorts, from approximately 1,100 published viral clones and from other ImmuneACCESS disease sequences. Using fastp trimming at Q25 and MiXCR clonotype assembly, TCRdb reanalyzed the public sequencing data and kept in-frame beta chains. Each record represents a unique CDR3 protein, reported with the most common genes and DNA among its rows. These V and J calls originate from TCRdb's pipeline instead of the authors' own analysis. The sample data list 15,000 to 20,000 distinct CDR3 sequences, and about 95% of these were observed just once. The ten largest clones add up to roughly 0.2% of the sample.

The CDR3 holds 13 amino acids from the cysteine to the phenylalanine. CDR3 DNA only is kept here, 39 bases in frame from base 1. Trimming removed 2 bases from V and 8 bases from J, leaving 9 bases between the germline ends. From the germline V gene, CDR1 is SGHVS and CDR2 is FQNEAQ. Peripheral blood CD8+ and CD4+ T cells from healthy donors, Susac syndrome patients and multiple sclerosis patients were profiled using high-throughput TCR beta sequencing. Healthy donors were age- and sex-matched controls. CD8+ TEMRA cells were enriched by FACS, while bulk CD8+ and CD4+ T cells were purified by magnetic negative isolation. Blood was drawn into EDTA tubes, processed within 24 hours, and PBMCs were isolated by density gradient centrifugation. PBMCs intended for TCR sequencing were frozen in liquid nitrogen and were later thawed in a 37 degrees C water bath. The sorted or isolated CD4+, CD8+ and CD8+ TEMRA cells reached a purity of at least 90%.

What the study reported, not specific to this receptor: The study acknowledged that relatively few individuals were included in the TCR sequencing and HLA analysis.

What was sequenced was CD8+ T cells from PBMCs. The chain employs TRBV7-8 and TRBJ2-2, with the D gene uncertain. The clonotype was recovered from a human donor in good health. CDR3 reads: CASSLSPGGELFF. The sequenced DNA: TGTGCCAGCAGCTTATCCCCCGGGGGGGAGCTGTTTTTT.